The clone carrying this TCR beta chain has a handful of counts. V was pared by 8 bases and J by 8 bases, with 18 bases between. The CDR3 sequence is 14 residues long. Via MiXCR, TCRdb re-called the RT-PCR reads, giving one row per CDR3 protein. In the table there are 550,000 to 750,000 distinct CDR3 sequences, approximately 14% of which are singletons. This TCR derives from a female donor in good health, serving as a healthy control. Specimen: memory CD4+ T cells from blood. The chain is built from TRBV12-3 or TRBV12-4 and TRBJ1-4, with D possibly being TRBD1 (5 bases). The CDR3 DNA sequence: TGTGCCAGCGGCCCTCAGGGCAGCTGGGAAAAACTGTTTTTT. Amino acid sequence: CASGPQGSWEKLFF.